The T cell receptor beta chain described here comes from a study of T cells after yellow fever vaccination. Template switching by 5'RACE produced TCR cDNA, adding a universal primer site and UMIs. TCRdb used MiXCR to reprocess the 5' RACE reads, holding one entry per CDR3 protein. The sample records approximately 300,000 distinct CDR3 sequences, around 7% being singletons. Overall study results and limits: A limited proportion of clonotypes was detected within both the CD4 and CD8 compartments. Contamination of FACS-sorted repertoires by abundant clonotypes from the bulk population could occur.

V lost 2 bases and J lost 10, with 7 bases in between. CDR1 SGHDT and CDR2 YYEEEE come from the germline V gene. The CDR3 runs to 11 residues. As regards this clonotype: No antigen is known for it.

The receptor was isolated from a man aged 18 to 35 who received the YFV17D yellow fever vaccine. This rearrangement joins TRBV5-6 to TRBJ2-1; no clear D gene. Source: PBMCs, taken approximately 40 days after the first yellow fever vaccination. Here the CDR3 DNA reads TGTGCCAGCAGCTTATTTGGGGAGCAGTTCTTC. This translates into CASSLFGEQFF.